This T cell receptor beta chain was captured by sequencing in a study of CD8 T cells in ankylosing spondylitis (dated by TCRdb to about 2017). Turning to the overall study: The study profiled T cell receptor beta repertoires in healthy donors and ankylosing spondylitis patients to find disease-linked TCR variants. The whole study cohort included 85 to 120 healthy donors and around 24 ankylosing spondylitis patients. Peripheral blood was sampled, and synovial fluid was also collected from ankylosing spondylitis patients.

Taken from the germline V gene (reference sequence), the CDR1 and CDR2 loops are LNHNV and YYDKDF. V is cut back by 6 bases and J by 4 bases, with 8 bases in the junction unmatched. The CDR3 covers 14 residues, taking in both the cysteine and the phenylalanine. The entry retains the CDR3 DNA only, 42 bases that are in frame from base 1. Broader findings and caveats from the paper: A TCR beta motif of seven or eight highly homologous amino acid variants appeared characteristic of blood from ankylosing spondylitis patients. The disease-linked clones were reported to be significantly enriched in matched synovial fluid samples from ankylosing spondylitis patients. Some of the motif variants had been reported before in the synovial fluid and blood of reactive arthritis patients, a finding that suggests common disease-initiation mechanisms. In peripheral blood, the disease-linked clones were found at relatively low frequencies and had a CD8+ phenotype.

In regard to this clonotype: Its antigen has not been determined. It has no much larger one-base neighbor in the sample; base qualities were not kept.

The sample was run on an Illumina HiSeq 2500. Quantitative 5'-RACE with molecular barcodes was the method used to prepare the TCR beta libraries. The study's own analysis went as follows. A new computational method, built on a probabilistic model of VDJ rearrangement, was used to identify disease-linked TCR variants. The raw public data were reprocessed by TCRdb itself: fastp quality trimming at Q25, MiXCR clonotype calling, in-frame beta chains only. When rows share a CDR3 protein, they turn into one entry using the most common DNA and genes. TCRdb, rather than the study authors, made the V and J calls. The sample table records around 340,000 distinct CDR3 sequences; about 20% of these occur just once. 10% to 15% of the sample lies in the top ten.

This TCR was sampled from a male donor with ankylosing spondylitis or in good health (not recorded which). The chain was built from TRBV15 and TRBJ2-7, with 8 bases in between that match TRBD1. The sequencing input was blood, either unsorted or a sorted T cell fraction (not recorded which). The CDR3 protein: CATRPMTGEYEQYF. Here is the DNA: TGTGCCACCAGACCGATGACAGGGGAATACGAGCAGTACTTC.